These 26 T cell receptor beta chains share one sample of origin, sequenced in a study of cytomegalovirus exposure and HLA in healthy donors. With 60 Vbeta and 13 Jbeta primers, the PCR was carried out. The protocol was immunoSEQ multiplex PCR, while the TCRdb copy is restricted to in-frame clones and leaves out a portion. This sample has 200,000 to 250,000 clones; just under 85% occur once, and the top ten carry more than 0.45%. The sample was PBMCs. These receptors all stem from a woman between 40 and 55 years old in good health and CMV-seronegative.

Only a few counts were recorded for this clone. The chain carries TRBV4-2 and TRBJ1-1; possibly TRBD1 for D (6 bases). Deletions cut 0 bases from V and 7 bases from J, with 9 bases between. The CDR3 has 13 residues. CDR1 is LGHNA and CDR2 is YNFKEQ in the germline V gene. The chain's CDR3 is CASSQDRTVEAFF. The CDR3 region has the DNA TGTGCCAGCAGCCAAGATAGGACAGTTGAAGCTTTCTTT.

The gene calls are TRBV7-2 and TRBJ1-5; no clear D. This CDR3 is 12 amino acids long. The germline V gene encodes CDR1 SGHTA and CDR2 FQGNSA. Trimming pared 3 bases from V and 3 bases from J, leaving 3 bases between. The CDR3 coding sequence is TGTGCCAGCAGCTTCTCCAATCAGCCCCAGCATTTT. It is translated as CASSFSNQPQHF.

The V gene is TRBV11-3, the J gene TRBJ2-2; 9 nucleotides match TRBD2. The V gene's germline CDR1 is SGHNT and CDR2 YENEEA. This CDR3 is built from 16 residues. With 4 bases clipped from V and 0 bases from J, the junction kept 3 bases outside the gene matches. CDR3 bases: TGTGCCAGCAGCTGGGTAGCGGGGGCGAACACCGGGGAGCTGTTTTTT. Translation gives CASSWVAGANTGELFF. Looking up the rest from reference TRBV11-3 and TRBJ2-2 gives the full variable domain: EAGVVQSPRYKIIEKKQPVAFWCNPISGHNTLYWYLQNLGQGPELLIRYENEEAVDDSQLPKDRFSAERLKGVDSTLKIQPAELGDSAVYLCASSWVAGANTGELFFGEGSRLTVL.

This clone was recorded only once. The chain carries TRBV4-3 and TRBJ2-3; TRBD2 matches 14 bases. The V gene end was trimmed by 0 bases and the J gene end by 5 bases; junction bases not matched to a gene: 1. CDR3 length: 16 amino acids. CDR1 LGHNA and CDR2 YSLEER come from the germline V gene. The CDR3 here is CASSQDGLAGGDTQYF. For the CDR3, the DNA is TGCGCCAGCAGCCAAGATGGACTAGCGGGAGGAGATACGCAGTATTTT.

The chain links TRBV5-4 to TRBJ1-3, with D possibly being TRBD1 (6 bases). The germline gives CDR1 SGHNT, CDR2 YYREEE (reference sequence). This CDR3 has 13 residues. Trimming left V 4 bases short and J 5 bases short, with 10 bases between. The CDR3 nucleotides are TGTGCCAGCAGCCCGGACAGTAGAAACACCATATATTTT. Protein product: CASSPDSRNTIYF.

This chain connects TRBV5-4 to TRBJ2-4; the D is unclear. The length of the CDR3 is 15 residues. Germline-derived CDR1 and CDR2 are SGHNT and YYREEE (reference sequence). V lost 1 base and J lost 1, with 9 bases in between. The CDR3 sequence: CASSLNEEAKNIQYF. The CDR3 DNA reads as TGTGCCAGCAGCTTGAACGAGGAGGCCAAAAACATTCAGTACTTC.

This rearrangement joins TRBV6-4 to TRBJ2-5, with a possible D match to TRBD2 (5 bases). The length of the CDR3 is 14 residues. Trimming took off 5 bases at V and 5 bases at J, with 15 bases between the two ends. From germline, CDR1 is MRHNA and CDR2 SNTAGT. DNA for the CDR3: TGTGCCAGCAGTCCTTCACCAAGAGGGGAGACCCAGTACTTC. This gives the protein CASSPSPRGETQYF.

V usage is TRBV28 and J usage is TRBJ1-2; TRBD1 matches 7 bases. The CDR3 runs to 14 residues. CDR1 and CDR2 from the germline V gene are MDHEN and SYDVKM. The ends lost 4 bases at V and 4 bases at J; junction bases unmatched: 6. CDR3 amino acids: CASSSGTALYGYTF. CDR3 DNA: TGTGCCAGCAGTTCCGGGACAGCTCTCTATGGCTACACCTTC.

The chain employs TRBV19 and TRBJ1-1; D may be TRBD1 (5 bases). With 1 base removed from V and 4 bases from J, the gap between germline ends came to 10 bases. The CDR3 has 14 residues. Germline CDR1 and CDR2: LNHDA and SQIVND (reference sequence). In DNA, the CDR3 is TGTGCCAGTAGTATAGGTCGGGGGGGCACTGAAGCTTTCTTT. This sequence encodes CASSIGRGGTEAFF.

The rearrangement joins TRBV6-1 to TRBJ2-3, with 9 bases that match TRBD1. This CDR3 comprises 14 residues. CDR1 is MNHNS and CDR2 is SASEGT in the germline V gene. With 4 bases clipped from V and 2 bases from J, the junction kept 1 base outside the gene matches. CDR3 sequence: CASSGDRVTDTQYF. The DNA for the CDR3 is TGTGCCAGCAGTGGGGACAGGGTCACAGATACGCAGTATTTT.

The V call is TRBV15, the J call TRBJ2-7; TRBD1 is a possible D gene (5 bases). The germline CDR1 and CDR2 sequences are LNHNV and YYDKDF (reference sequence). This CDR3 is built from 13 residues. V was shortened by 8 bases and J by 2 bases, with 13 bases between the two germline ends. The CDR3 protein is CATSQGYTYEQYF. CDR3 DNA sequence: TGTGCCACCTCTCAGGGATATACCTACGAGCAGTACTTC.

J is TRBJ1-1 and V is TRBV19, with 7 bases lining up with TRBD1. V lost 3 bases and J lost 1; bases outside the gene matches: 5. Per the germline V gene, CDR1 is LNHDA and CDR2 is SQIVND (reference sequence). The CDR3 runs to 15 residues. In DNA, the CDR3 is TGTGCCAGTAGTATCCCGGGACAGCCGAACACTGAAGCTTTCTTT. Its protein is CASSIPGQPNTEAFF. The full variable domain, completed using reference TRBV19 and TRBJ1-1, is DGGITQSPKYLFRKEGQNVTLSCEQNLNHDAMYWYRQDPGQGLRLIYYSQIVNDFQKGDIAEGYSVSREKKESFPLTVTSAQKNPTAFYLCASSIPGQPNTEAFFGQGTRLTVV.

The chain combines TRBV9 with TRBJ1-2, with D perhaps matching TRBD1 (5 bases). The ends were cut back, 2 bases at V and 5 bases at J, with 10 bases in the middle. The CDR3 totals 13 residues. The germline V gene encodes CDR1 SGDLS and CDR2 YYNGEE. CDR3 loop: CASSVGGVYGYTF. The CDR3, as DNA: TGTGCCAGCAGCGTCGGGGGGGTGTATGGCTACACCTTC.

The CDR3 region has the DNA TGTGCCAGCAGCTTAGCGCACAGGGTCACAGATACGCAGTATTTT. Amino acids: CASSLAHRVTDTQYF. J is TRBJ2-3 and V is TRBV7-3, with D tentatively TRBD1 (6 bases). The germline V gene encodes CDR1 SGHTA and CDR2 FQGTGA. The V end was cut by 2 bases, the J end by 2 bases, with 11 bases between. CDR3 length equals 15 residues. Together with reference TRBV7-3 and TRBJ2-3, the CDR3 gives the full variable domain: GAGVSQTPSNKVTEKGKYVELRCDPISGHTALYWYRQSLGQGPEFLIYFQGTGAADDSGLPNDRFFAVRPEGSVSTLKIQRTERGDSAVYLCASSLAHRVTDTQYFGPGTRLTVL.

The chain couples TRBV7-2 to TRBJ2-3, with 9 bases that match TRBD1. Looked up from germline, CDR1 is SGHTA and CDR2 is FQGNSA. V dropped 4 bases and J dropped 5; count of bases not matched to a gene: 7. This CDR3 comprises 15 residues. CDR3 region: CASSSPGQGKDTQYF. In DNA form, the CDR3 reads TGTGCCAGCAGCTCCCCGGGACAGGGTAAAGATACGCAGTATTTT.

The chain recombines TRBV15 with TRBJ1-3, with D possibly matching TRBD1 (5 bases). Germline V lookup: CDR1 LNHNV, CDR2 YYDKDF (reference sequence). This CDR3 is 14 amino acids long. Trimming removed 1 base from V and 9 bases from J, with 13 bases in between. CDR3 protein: CATSRAGRDATIYF. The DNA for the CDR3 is TGTGCCACCAGCAGAGCCGGGAGGGACGCCACCATATATTTT.

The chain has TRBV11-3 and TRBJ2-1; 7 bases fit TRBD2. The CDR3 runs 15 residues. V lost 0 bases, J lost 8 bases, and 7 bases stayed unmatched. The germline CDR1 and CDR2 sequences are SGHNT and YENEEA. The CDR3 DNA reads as TGTGCCAGCAGCTTAGATCAGCGGGGAGGAGATGAGCAGTTCTTC. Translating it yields CASSLDQRGGDEQFF.

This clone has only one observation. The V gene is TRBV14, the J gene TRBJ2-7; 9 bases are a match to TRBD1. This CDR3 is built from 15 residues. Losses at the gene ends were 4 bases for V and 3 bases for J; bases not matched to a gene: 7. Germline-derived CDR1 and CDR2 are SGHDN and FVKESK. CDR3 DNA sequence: TGTGCCAGCAGCCCCTTATTGGGACAGGGCTACGAGCAGTACTTC. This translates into CASSPLLGQGYEQYF.

The CDR3: CAIPWLTNPTRSEAFF. The CDR3, as DNA: TGTGCCATCCCCTGGCTGACAAACCCCACCCGCAGTGAAGCTTTCTTT. The J gene is TRBJ1-1, the V gene TRBV10-3; D gene ambiguous. V was trimmed by 8 bases and J by 7 bases, leaving 26 bases between them. Germline assignment: CDR1 ENHRY and CDR2 SYGVKD. The CDR3 consists of 16 residues.

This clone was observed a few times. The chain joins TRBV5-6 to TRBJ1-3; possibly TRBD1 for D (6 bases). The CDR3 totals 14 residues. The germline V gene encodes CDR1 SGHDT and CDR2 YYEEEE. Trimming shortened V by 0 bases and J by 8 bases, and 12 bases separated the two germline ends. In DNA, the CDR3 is TGTGCCAGCAGCTTGGGACAGGTTGGGGACACCATATATTTT. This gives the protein CASSLGQVGDTIYF.

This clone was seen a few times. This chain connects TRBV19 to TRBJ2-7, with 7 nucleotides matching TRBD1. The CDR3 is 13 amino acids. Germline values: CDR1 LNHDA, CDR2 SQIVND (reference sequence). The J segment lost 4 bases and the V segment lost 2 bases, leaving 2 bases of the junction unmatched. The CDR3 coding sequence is TGTGCCAGTAGTATACAGGGACAGTACGAGCAGTACTTC. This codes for CASSIQGQYEQYF.

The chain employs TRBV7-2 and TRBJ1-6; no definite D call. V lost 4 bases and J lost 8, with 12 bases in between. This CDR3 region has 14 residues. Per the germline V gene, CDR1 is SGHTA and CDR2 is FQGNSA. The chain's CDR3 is CASSSQPEHSPLHF. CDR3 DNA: TGTGCCAGCAGCTCCCAACCCGAGCATTCACCCCTCCACTTT.

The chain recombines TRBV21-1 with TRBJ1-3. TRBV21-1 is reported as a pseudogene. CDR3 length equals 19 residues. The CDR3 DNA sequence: TGTGCCAGCAGCTCGGGGGAGGCAGTGGGAAGCAGCTCTGGAAACACCATATATTTT. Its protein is CASSSGEAVGSSSGNTIYF.

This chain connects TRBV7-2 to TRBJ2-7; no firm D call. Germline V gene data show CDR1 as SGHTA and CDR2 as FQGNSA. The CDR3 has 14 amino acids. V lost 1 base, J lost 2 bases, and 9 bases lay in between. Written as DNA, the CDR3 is TGTGCCAGCAGCTTAGAGCACCAAACCTACGAGCAGTACTTC. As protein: CASSLEHQTYEQYF.

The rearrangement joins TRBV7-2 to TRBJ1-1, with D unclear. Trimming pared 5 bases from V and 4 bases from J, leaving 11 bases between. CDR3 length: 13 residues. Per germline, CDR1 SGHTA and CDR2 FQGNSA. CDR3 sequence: CASSPVGVTEAFF. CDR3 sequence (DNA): TGTGCCAGCAGCCCCGTCGGGGTCACTGAAGCTTTCTTT. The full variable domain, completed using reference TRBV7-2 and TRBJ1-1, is GAGVSQSPSNKVTEKGKDVELRCDPISGHTALYWYRQSLGQGLEFLIYFQGNSAPDKSGLPSDRFSAERTGGSVSTLTIQRTQQEDSAVYLCASSPVGVTEAFFGQGTRLTVV.

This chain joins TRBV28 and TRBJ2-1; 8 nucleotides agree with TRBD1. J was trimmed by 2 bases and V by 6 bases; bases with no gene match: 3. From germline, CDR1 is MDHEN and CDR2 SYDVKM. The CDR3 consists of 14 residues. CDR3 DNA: TGTGCCAGCAGCTGGGACAGGCCCTACAATGAGCAGTTCTTC. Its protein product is CASSWDRPYNEQFF.